This T cell receptor beta chain was documented in a study of spatial heterogeneity in lung cancer. Turning to the study itself: TCR and UMI combinations that were unique each appeared, on average, more than ten times in raw reads.

This CDR3 has 11 amino acids. The V end was cut by 4 bases, the J end by 12 bases, with 12 bases between. Germline CDR1 reads MDHEN; CDR2 reads SYDVKM. Described time point: sample taken at primary tumor resection. The input material, whole RNA from tumor, nontumor lung or frozen PBMC, was sequenced unsorted. This clonotype has at least ten counts. Antigen unknown. Individual TCR cDNA molecules each bore their own unique molecular identifier. TCRdb processed the 5' RACE reads anew with MiXCR; each CDR3 protein has one entry. This sample has roughly 20,000 distinct CDR3 sequences, with around 5% found just once. Study-wide results and caveats: One measure, the expanded intratumoral alpha and beta TCR count, tracked tumor mutation counts.

This sequence originates from a male donor with early-stage non-small cell lung cancer. The sequencing here drew on lung tumor tissue, taken at surgery. The chain employs TRBV28 and TRBJ1-1; D gene unclear. CDR3 DNA sequence: TGTGCCAGCAGTTCGCTAACACGCCCTTTCTTT. Translated: CASSSLTRPFF.